These 26 T cell receptor beta chains originate from one sample sequenced in a study of OX40 agonist ivuxolimab in advanced cancers. Sequencing was performed with immunoSEQ multiplex PCR; in TCRdb, only in-frame clones are kept and a portion is missing. The sample lists 50,000 or so clones; 60% to 80% were seen once. Material: CD4+ or CD8+ T cells sorted from blood, obtained in a trial of the OX40 agonist ivuxolimab. These receptors all stem from an adult with an advanced solid tumor such as melanoma, head and neck, liver or kidney cancer.

The J gene is TRBJ2-7, the V gene TRBV4-1; unclear D gene. V was pared by 0 bases and J by 5 bases, with 17 bases between. The CDR3 extends over 16 amino acids. Germline V gene sequence: CDR1 MGHRA, CDR2 YSYEKL. CDR3 nucleotides: TGCGCCAGCAGCCAAGATCCAGACCCTCGGGTAGACGAGCAGTACTTC. This encodes CASSQDPDPRVDEQYF.

The chain joins TRBV6-6 to TRBJ2-7; 7 bases map to TRBD1. Per the germline V gene, CDR1 is MNHNY and CDR2 is SVGAGI (reference sequence). This CDR3 is built from 15 residues. Trimming took 5 bases from V and 0 from J; bases not matched to a gene: 7. The CDR3 sequence is CASSTGTESSYEQYF. In nucleotides, the CDR3 is TGTGCCAGCAGTACCGGGACAGAGAGCTCCTACGAGCAGTACTTC.

J is TRBJ1-2 and V is TRBV5-1; 9 bases agree with TRBD1. Germline V gene lookup returns CDR1 SGHRS and CDR2 YFSETQ. The junction had 6 bases not matched to a gene; V was cut back by 0 bases and J by 6 bases. The CDR3 is made up of 15 amino acids. CDR3 DNA sequence: TGCGCCAGCAGCTTGGCGGGGACAGGGAGGGATGGCTACACCTTC. This translates into CASSLAGTGRDGYTF.

In DNA, the CDR3 is TGTGCCAGCAGCTTCCCCGTGGGAAGACCGGCCGACGAGCAGTACTTC. Protein sequence: CASSFPVGRPADEQYF. The chain couples TRBV7-6 to TRBJ2-7; D not resolved. The CDR3 runs to 16 residues. Trimming took 3 bases from V and 5 from J, leaving 20 bases between them. Germline V gene lookup returns CDR1 SGHVS and CDR2 FNYEAQ.

Concerning this clone: One base separates it from a far larger clone, so it is likely a read error. Other DNA sequences within the sample encode an identical CDR3. V gene TRBV4-1 combines with J gene TRBJ2-7; D gene uncertain. The germline V gene encodes CDR1 MGHRA and CDR2 YSYEKL. This CDR3 spans 14 amino acids. V shed 0 bases and J shed 3 bases, with 9 bases lying between them. The CDR3 here is CASSQDTDLYEQYF. The CDR3 DNA follows: TGCGCCAGCAGCCAAGACACCGACCTCTACGAGCAGTACTTC.

The rearrangement links TRBV5-1 to TRBJ1-4; 11 positions agree with TRBD1. The CDR3 is made up of 16 amino acids. The J segment lost 1 base and the V segment lost 4 bases, leaving 3 bases of the junction unmatched. Germline V gives CDR1 SGHRS, CDR2 YFSETQ. CDR3 sequence reads: CASSPGTGGTNEKLFF. The CDR3 DNA sequence: TGCGCCAGCAGCCCCGGGACAGGGGGAACTAATGAAAAACTGTTTTTT.

This rearrangement joins TRBV7-2 to TRBJ2-7, with 8 bases lining up with TRBD1. After removal of 5 bases from V and 3 bases from J, the junction contained 3 bases not matched to a gene. The CDR3 is 13 amino acids. Germline V gives CDR1 SGHTA, CDR2 FQGNSA. This CDR3 is CASSPQGGYEQYF. The CDR3 DNA follows: TGTGCCAGCAGCCCACAGGGGGGCTACGAGCAGTACTTC.

CDR3 residues: CAISESLGGGRSSYEQYF. The CDR3 DNA follows: TGTGCCATCAGTGAGTCCCTAGGGGGCGGAAGGTCCTCCTACGAGCAGTACTTC. This chain joins TRBV10-3 and TRBJ2-7; 7 nucleotides line up with TRBD1. Germline CDR1 ENHRY, CDR2 SYGVKD. V trimming: 0 bases; J trimming: 0 bases; junction bases outside the gene matches: 11. The CDR3 length is 18 residues.

The V call is TRBV10-3, the J call TRBJ1-1; the match to TRBD1 covers 8 bases. Germline CDR1 is ENHRY and CDR2 is SYGVKD. V lost 7 bases to trimming and J lost 4 bases; unmatched junction nucleotides: 8. The CDR3 loop spans 14 amino acids. Here the CDR3 reads CAINSRQGLTEAFF. The CDR3 DNA reads as TGTGCCATCAACTCGAGACAGGGGCTCACTGAAGCTTTCTTT.

The J gene is TRBJ1-1, the V gene TRBV18; D is undetermined. This CDR3 is built from 16 residues. The V end lost 0 bases, the J end lost 1 base, and 12 bases lay between the germline ends. Germline V gene lookup returns CDR1 KGHSH and CDR2 LQKENI. CDR3 sequence: CASSPPLFGTNTEAFF. CDR3 coding DNA: TGTGCCAGCTCACCACCTCTTTTCGGCACGAACACTGAAGCTTTCTTT.

Only a few counts were recorded for this clone. The V and J genes are TRBV7-2 and TRBJ2-3; 11 nucleotides match TRBD2. CDR3 size: 14 residues. Germline trimming cut 5 bases from V and 6 bases from J; bases unmatched to any gene: 4. The V gene's germline CDR1 is SGHTA and CDR2 FQGNSA. The DNA of the CDR3 is TGTGCCAGCAGCCCTATAGCGGGAGGGGATACGCAGTATTTT. Translating it yields CASSPIAGGDTQYF.

This sequence joins TRBV16 and TRBJ1-2; D is unclear. CDR3 length equals 14 residues. Trimming took 3 bases from V and 5 from J, leaving 13 bases between them. The germline V gene encodes CDR1 KGHSY and CDR2 FQNENV. The CDR3 coding sequence is TGTGCCAGCAGCCAGCGCTCAGATACGTATGGCTACACCTTC. Residues: CASSQRSDTYGYTF.

The chain employs TRBV30 and TRBJ2-1, with 8 positions matching TRBD1. This CDR3 spans 14 amino acids. Germline lookup yields CDR1 GTSNPN and CDR2 SVGIG (reference sequence). The junction had 5 bases not matched to a gene; V was cut back by 5 bases and J by 2 bases. CDR3 amino acids: CAWYRGTPYNEQFF. CDR3 nucleotide sequence: TGTGCCTGGTACAGGGGGACCCCCTACAATGAGCAGTTCTTC. The full variable domain, with the rest looked up from reference TRBV30 and TRBJ2-1, is SQTIHQWPATLVQPVGSPLSLECTVEGTSNPNLYWYRQAAGRGLQLLFYSVGIGQISSEVPQNLSASRPQDRQFILSSKKLLLSDSGFYLCAWYRGTPYNEQFFGPGTRLTVL.

The sample holds a few counts of this clone. The V gene is TRBV27, the J gene TRBJ2-1; D is tentatively TRBD1 or TRBD2 (5 bases each). The CDR3 totals 13 residues. Germline loops: CDR1 MNHEY, CDR2 SMNVEV (reference sequence). V was clipped by 1 base and J by 10 bases, with 11 bases between them. The CDR3 is CASSLYGGAEQFF. The CDR3 DNA is TGTGCCAGCAGTTTATATGGGGGAGCCGAGCAGTTCTTC.

This clone was seen a few times. The chain combines TRBV27 with TRBJ1-2, with D uncertain. Germline values: CDR1 MNHEY, CDR2 SMNVEV (reference sequence). The V gene lost 1 base and the J gene lost 2 bases, with 11 bases spanning the gap. The CDR3 runs 15 residues. The CDR3 is CASSLLGEHNYGYTF. CDR3 DNA: TGTGCCAGCAGTTTATTGGGTGAACACAACTATGGCTACACCTTC.

The rearrangement joins TRBV7-9 to TRBJ1-1, with D maybe TRBD1 (5 bases). The germline gives CDR1 SEHNR, CDR2 FQNEAQ (reference sequence). The CDR3 has 15 amino acids. V was shortened by 5 bases and J by 0 bases, with 13 bases between the two germline ends. CDR3 in DNA: TGTGCCAGCAGCCCCCGGGGGGGTATGAACACTGAAGCTTTCTTT. Residues: CASSPRGGMNTEAFF.

The chain recombines TRBV5-1 with TRBJ2-5, with D hard to call. Trimming stripped 0 bases from V and 1 base from J, with 13 bases between. Germline values: CDR1 SGHRS, CDR2 YFSETQ. CDR3 length equals 16 residues. The CDR3 region is CASSLALGASQETQYF. The CDR3, as DNA: TGCGCCAGCAGCTTGGCCCTGGGTGCCAGCCAAGAGACCCAGTACTTC.

The chain employs TRBV29-1 and TRBJ2-7; 8 bases agree with TRBD2. CDR3 length equals 14 residues. With 6 bases clipped from V and 2 bases from J, the junction kept 9 bases outside the gene matches. Germline-derived CDR1 and CDR2 are SQVTM and ANQGSEA. For the CDR3, the DNA is TGCAGCGTGGGCGGTGCTAGCGGGCCCTACGAGCAGTACTTC. Its translation: CSVGGASGPYEQYF.

The chain couples TRBV11-2 to TRBJ2-1, with D unresolved. This CDR3 is 13 amino acids long. Trimming took 7 bases from V and 0 from J, leaving 7 bases between them. Looked up from germline, CDR1 is SGHAT and CDR2 is FQNNGV. CDR3: CASTTFSYNEQFF. CDR3 sequence (DNA): TGTGCCAGCACCACTTTCTCCTACAATGAGCAGTTCTTC. The whole variable domain, filled in from reference TRBV11-2 and TRBJ2-1, reads EAGVAQSPRYKIIEKRQSVAFWCNPISGHATLYWYQQILGQGPKLLIQFQNNGVVDDSQLPKDRFSAERLKGVDSTLKIQPAKLEDSAVYLCASTTFSYNEQFFGPGTRLTVL.

This sequence joins TRBV6-1 and TRBJ2-3, with a weak D call TRBD2 (6 bases). The CDR3 length is 14 residues. CDR1 is MNHNS, CDR2 SASEGT, per germline. The CDR3 DNA reads as TGTGTCACCACGATTGGCGGGAAGGCAGATACGCAGTATTTT. Amino acid sequence: CVTTIGGKADTQYF.

The chain combines TRBV21-1 with TRBJ1-4. TRBV21-1 is marked as a pseudogene. The CDR3 contains 17 residues. CDR3 nucleotides: TGTGCCAGCAGCAAAGCTTTGAAGGCGGGGTTTAATGAAAAACTGTTTTTT. Protein sequence: CASSKALKAGFNEKLFF.

J is TRBJ1-1 and V is TRBV18; D is unclear. V was pared by 3 bases and J by 3 bases, with 14 bases between. The CDR3 loop spans 15 amino acids. Germline loops: CDR1 KGHSH, CDR2 LQKENI. In DNA, the CDR3 is TGTGCCAGCTCACCCCCCATGGGGTTGTACACTGAAGCTTTCTTT. Protein product: CASSPPMGLYTEAFF. Using reference TRBV18 and TRBJ1-1 for the parts outside the CDR3, the full variable domain is NAGVMQNPRHLVRRRGQEARLRCSPMKGHSHVYWYRQLPEEGLKFMVYLQKENIIDESGMPKERFSAEFPKEGPSILRIQQVVRGDSAAYFCASSPPMGLYTEAFFGQGTRLTVV.

V usage is TRBV19 and J usage is TRBJ2-2, with D possibly TRBD1 on 6 matching bases. Trimming cost V 4 bases and J 1 base, with 10 bases left between them. This CDR3 comprises 15 residues. Looked up from germline, CDR1 is LNHDA and CDR2 is SQIVND (reference sequence). The DNA of the CDR3 is TGTGCCAGTAGTACGGACAGAGAGAACACCGGGGAGCTGTTTTTT. Residues: CASSTDRENTGELFF.

This rearrangement joins TRBV27 to TRBJ1-1; tentatively, D is TRBD1 (6 bases). The germline CDR1 and CDR2 sequences are MNHEY and SMNVEV (reference sequence). The V end was cut by 5 bases, the J end by 3 bases, with 13 bases between. The length of the CDR3 is 14 residues. Written as DNA, the CDR3 is TGTGCCAGCAGTCCCAGGGGACCCTACACTGAAGCTTTCTTT. Translation gives CASSPRGPYTEAFF.

The rearrangement links TRBV15 to TRBJ1-1; D unclear. V lost 8 bases and J lost 1, with 8 bases in between. The CDR3 consists of 12 residues. Germline CDR1 reads LNHNV; CDR2 reads YYDKDF (reference sequence). The CDR3, as DNA: TGTGCCACCCGCCGGGGGAACACTGAAGCTTTCTTT. Translating gives CATRRGNTEAFF.

The J gene is TRBJ2-7, the V gene TRBV7-7, with D possibly matching TRBD2 (5 bases). Trimming removed 1 base at V and 3 bases at J, with 19 bases between. The CDR3 has 17 amino acids. Germline loops: CDR1 SSHAT, CDR2 FNYEAQ (reference sequence). The CDR3 sequence is CASSLVVFQPGIYEQYF. CDR3 nucleotides: TGTGCCAGCAGCTTAGTTGTCTTTCAGCCGGGGATCTACGAGCAGTACTTC.